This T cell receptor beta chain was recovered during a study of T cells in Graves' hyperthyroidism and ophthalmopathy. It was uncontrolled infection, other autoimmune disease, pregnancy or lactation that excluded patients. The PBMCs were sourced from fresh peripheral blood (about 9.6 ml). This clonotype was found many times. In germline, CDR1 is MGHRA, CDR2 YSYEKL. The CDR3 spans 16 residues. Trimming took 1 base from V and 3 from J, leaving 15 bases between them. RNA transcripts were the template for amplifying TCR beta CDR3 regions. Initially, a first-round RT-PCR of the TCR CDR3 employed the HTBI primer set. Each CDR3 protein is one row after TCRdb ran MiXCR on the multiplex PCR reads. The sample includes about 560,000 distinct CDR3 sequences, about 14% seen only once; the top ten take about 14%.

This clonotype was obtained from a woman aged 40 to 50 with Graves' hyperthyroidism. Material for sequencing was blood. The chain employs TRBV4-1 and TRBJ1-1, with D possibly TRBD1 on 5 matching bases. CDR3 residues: CASSQALAGRDTEAFF. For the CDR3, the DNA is TGCGCCAGCAGCCAAGCTTTGGCAGGGAGGGACACTGAAGCTTTCTTT.